This TCR beta chain was identified in a study of blood T cell repertoires in COVID-19. This clone was seen just once. The germline V gene encodes CDR1 MNHEY and CDR2 SVGAGI. J gave up 2 bases and V 6 bases, and 1 base lay outside the gene matches. The CDR3 runs 13 residues. Assay: immunoSEQ multiplex PCR; the TCRdb copy retains only in-frame clones and omits some. The sample includes more than 150,000 clones, roughly 89% of them seen just once. This receptor was identified in a woman aged 18-29 years who had recovered from COVID-19. Sequenced input: peripheral blood. V is TRBV6-5 and J is TRBJ1-1; TRBD1 agrees at 9 bases. The CDR3 DNA reads as TGTGCCAGCAGACAGGGGGCCAACACTGAAGCTTTCTTT. As protein: CASRQGANTEAFF.